Sequencing of this T cell receptor beta chain was carried out in a study of shared clonotypes between healthy human individuals. CD8 cells classed as naive were CD45RO-negative and positively selected for CCR7, excluding terminally differentiated effector memory CD45RA+ cells. Replicate PCRs from sorted subsets contained roughly 200 ng DNA, which is some 30,000 T cell genomes. Assay: immunoSEQ multiplex PCR; the TCRdb copy retains only in-frame clones and omits some. Seen here are hundreds of thousands of clones, roughly 98% observed once, and the top ten hold roughly 0.29%. Germline V gives CDR1 MNHEY, CDR2 SMNVEV (reference sequence). The CDR3 is made up of 13 amino acids. Germline trimming cut 5 bases from V and 4 bases from J; bases unmatched to any gene: 4.

This receptor was identified in a man in his thirties or forties in good health. The chain employs TRBV27 and TRBJ1-2; 7 positions agree with TRBD1. The sequencing sample was made of naive CD8+ T cells sorted from blood. The CDR3 reads CASSGGTAYGYTF. As DNA, the CDR3 is TGTGCCAGCAGTGGCGGGACAGCCTATGGCTACACCTTC.